These T cell receptor beta chains were read from a single sample in a study of cytomegalovirus exposure and HLA in healthy donors. Using immunoSEQ multiplex PCR, the repertoire was profiled, and TCRdb retains in-frame clones only, with some absent. The sample holds around 99,000 clones, about 80% seen once. Input material: PBMCs. All receptors come from a woman aged 50 to 60 in good health and CMV-seropositive. Each CDR3 is given with its conserved first and last residue. D genes are given only for firm matches. Some rows mark clone size as missing; the rest say once, few, many or name a class of expanded clone.

clone size	D gene	V gene	J gene	CDR3 protein	CDR3 DNA
.	TRBD2	TRBV7-3	TRBJ2-1	CASSLGTSGGNEQFF	TGTGCCAGCAGCTTAGGGACTAGCGGGGGTAATGAGCAGTTCTTC
.	.	TRBV10-3	TRBJ1-4	CAISESRGREKLFF	TGTGCCATCAGTGAGTCGCGTGGGCGTGAAAAACTGTTTTTT
.	.	TRBV5-1	TRBJ2-3	CASSLGATDTQYF	TGCGCCAGCAGCTTGGGGGCCACAGATACGCAGTATTTT
.	.	TRBV7-7	TRBJ2-5	CASSPPRQGAGETQYF	TGTGCTAGCAGCCCCCCGCGCCAAGGGGCGGGGGAGACCCAGTACTTC
.	TRBD2	TRBV7-7	TRBJ2-5	CASSPGGTKETQYF	TGTGCTAGCAGCCCCGGCGGGACTAAAGAGACCCAGTACTTC
.	.	TRBV7-9	TRBJ2-7	CASSSSYAEQYF	TGTGCCAGCAGTTCCTCCTATGCGGAGCAGTACTTC
.	.	TRBV5-1	TRBJ2-1	CASSLGAPHNEQFF	TGCGCCAGCAGCTTGGGTGCGCCGCACAATGAGCAGTTCTTC
.	.	TRBV2	TRBJ2-1	CASRDVADWSSYNEQFF	TGTGCCAGCAGAGACGTTGCCGACTGGAGCTCCTACAATGAGCAGTTCTTC
.	.	TRBV7-8	TRBJ1-1	CASSLGLGRFSNTEAFF	TGTGCCAGCAGCTTGGGACTCGGTCGGTTCTCAAACACTGAAGCTTTCTTT
.	TRBD2	TRBV29-1	TRBJ2-3	CSFGGNTDTQYF	TGCAGCTTCGGGGGGAACACAGATACGCAGTATTTT
.	.	TRBV27	TRBJ1-6	CASSPWGGSPLHF	TGTGCCAGCAGCCCGTGGGGGGGTTCGCCCCTCCACTTT
few	TRBD1	TRBV5-1	TRBJ1-2	CASSLEGGESLYGYTF	TGCGCCAGCAGCTTGGAAGGGGGCGAATCGCTCTATGGCTACACCTTC
.	.	TRBV27	TRBJ1-2	CASSFSQGDGYTF	TGTGCCAGCAGTTTCTCACAGGGTGACGGCTACACCTTC
once	.	TRBV18	TRBJ1-2	CASSLRGIYNYGYTF	TGTGCCAGCTCACTCCGAGGCATCTATAACTATGGCTACACCTTC
.	TRBD1	TRBV7-3	TRBJ1-1	CASSLRDRGFLGTEAFF	TGTGCCAGCAGCCTTCGGGACAGGGGGTTTTTGGGCACTGAAGCTTTCTTT
.	.	TRBV5-6	TRBJ2-6	CASSLAPSNGLTF	TGTGCCAGCAGCTTGGCCCCGTCCAACGGCCTGACTTTC
.	.	TRBV6-1	TRBJ2-1	CASSEAHNEQFF	TGTGCCAGCAGTGAGGCCCACAATGAGCAGTTCTTC
.	.	TRBV29-1	TRBJ1-3	CSVGGASDTIYF	TGCAGCGTCGGAGGCGCCTCCGACACCATATATTTT
.	TRBD1	TRBV27	TRBJ1-1	CASNSGQGRNTEAFF	TGTGCCAGCAATTCAGGACAGGGAAGAAACACTGAAGCTTTCTTT
.	TRBD1	TRBV25-1	TRBJ1-4	CASSGRGRNEKLFF	TGTGCCAGCAGTGGCAGGGGGCGGAACGAAAAACTGTTTTTT
.	TRBD2	TRBV7-9	TRBJ2-1	CASSLAQTSGTYNEQFF	TGTGCCAGCAGCTTAGCCCAGACTAGCGGGACTTACAATGAGCAGTTCTTC
.	TRBD2	TRBV2	TRBJ2-1	CASRPGLGASGGTSSYNEQFF	TGTGCCAGCCGACCGGGATTGGGGGCTAGCGGGGGGACGAGCTCCTACAATGAGCAGTTCTTC
.	TRBD1	TRBV18	TRBJ1-2	CASSPTGDGYTF	TGTGCCAGCTCGCCGACAGGGGATGGCTACACCTTC
.	.	TRBV7-9	TRBJ2-7	CASSFPGQINEQYF	TGTGCCAGCAGCTTTCCCGGACAGATCAACGAGCAGTACTTC
few	.	TRBV1	TRBJ2-6	CTSSPGGHFSGANVLTF	TGCACCAGCAGCCCAGGGGGACATTTCTCTGGGGCCAACGTCCTGACTTTC
.	.	TRBV7-2	TRBJ2-2	CASSFSQGTGELFF	TGTGCCAGCAGCTTTTCTCAGGGGACCGGGGAGCTGTTTTTT
.	.	TRBV7-8	TRBJ2-1	CASSSHTGNEQFF	TGTGCCAGCAGCTCCCATACAGGCAATGAGCAGTTCTTC
.	TRBD1	TRBV5-1	TRBJ2-7	CASSLEGQGAYEQYF	TGCGCCAGCAGCTTGGAGGGGCAGGGGGCATACGAGCAGTACTTC
.	.	TRBV5-4	TRBJ2-5	CASSFPTGETQYF	TGTGCCAGCAGCTTTCCGACAGGAGAGACCCAGTACTTC
.	TRBD2	TRBV4-1	TRBJ2-1	CASSRVMTSGTYNEQFF	TGCGCCAGCAGCCGAGTTATGACTAGCGGGACATACAATGAGCAGTTCTTC
.	TRBD1	TRBV18	TRBJ2-3	CASSQGFGQGNADTQYF	TGTGCCAGCTCCCAAGGATTCGGACAGGGGAACGCAGATACGCAGTATTTT
.	.	TRBV19	TRBJ2-5	CASSSMGSQETQYF	TGTGCCAGTAGTTCAATGGGCTCCCAGGAGACCCAGTACTTC